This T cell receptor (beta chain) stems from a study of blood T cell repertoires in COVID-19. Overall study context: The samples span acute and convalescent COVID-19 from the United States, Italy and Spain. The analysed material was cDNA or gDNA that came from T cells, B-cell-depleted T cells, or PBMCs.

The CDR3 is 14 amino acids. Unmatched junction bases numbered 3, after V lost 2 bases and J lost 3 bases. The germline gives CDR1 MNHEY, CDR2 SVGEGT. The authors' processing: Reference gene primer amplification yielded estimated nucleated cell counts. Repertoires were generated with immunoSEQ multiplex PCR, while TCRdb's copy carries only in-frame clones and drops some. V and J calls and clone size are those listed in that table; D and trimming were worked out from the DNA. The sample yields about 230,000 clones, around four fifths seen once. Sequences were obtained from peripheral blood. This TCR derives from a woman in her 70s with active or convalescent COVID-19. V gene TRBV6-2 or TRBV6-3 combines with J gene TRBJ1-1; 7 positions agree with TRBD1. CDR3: CASSYGRGDTEAFF. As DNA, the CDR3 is TGTGCCAGCAGTTACGGCAGGGGGGACACTGAAGCTTTCTTT.